This TCR beta chain derives from a study of blood T cell repertoires in COVID-19. The overall study: Both acute and convalescent COVID-19 samples were obtained from the United States, Italy and Spain.

This CDR3 spans 16 amino acids. The assay was immunoSEQ multiplex PCR, and TCRdb's table has in-frame clones only and misses some. This repertoire shows around 140,000 clones, 84% found once; its top ten account for more than 3%. Sequencing was done on a sample of PBMCs or T cells enriched from blood (not recorded which). The chain recombines TRBV21-1 with TRBJ2-5; the DNA was not used to check the table's D call, TRBD2. TRBV21-1 is a documented pseudogene. The clonotype originates from a man between 45 and 60 years old in a cohort exposed to, infected with or recovered from COVID-19 (not recorded which). CDR3 sequence reads: CASSKENSGRVATQYF. The CDR3 DNA reads as TGTGCCAGCAGCAAAGAAAATAGCGGGAGGGTAGCGACCCAGTACTTC.